This T cell receptor (beta chain) was captured in a study of PD-L1 blockade in urothelial cancer. Looking at the study overall: Blood analysis occurred 3 weeks (second dose) and 6 weeks after treatment start. Among blood samples, the median T cell count was 130,000 to 150,000.

The number of samples from each patient was between 1 and 8, taken pretreatment and on-treatment. The CDR3 is 13 residues long. The germline V and J ends were trimmed by 6 bases and 6 bases, with 13 bases remaining between them. Per germline, CDR1 MNHNS and CDR2 SASEGT. Every PCR received spiked-in synthetic TCR analog templates. Method: immunoSEQ multiplex PCR; TCRdb's copy keeps in-frame clones and lacks some. The sample records 70,000 to 90,000 clones, 82% being singletons. The chain employs TRBV6-1 and TRBJ2-3, with TRBD1 as a possible D gene (6 bases). The clonotype comes from a man in his sixties or seventies with urothelial cancer. Sequenced material: PBMCs, taken around atezolizumab (anti-PD-L1) treatment. CDR3 amino acids: CASSPLRGDTQYF. CDR3 bases: TGTGCCAGCAGCCCCTTGAGGGGGGATACGCAGTATTTT.